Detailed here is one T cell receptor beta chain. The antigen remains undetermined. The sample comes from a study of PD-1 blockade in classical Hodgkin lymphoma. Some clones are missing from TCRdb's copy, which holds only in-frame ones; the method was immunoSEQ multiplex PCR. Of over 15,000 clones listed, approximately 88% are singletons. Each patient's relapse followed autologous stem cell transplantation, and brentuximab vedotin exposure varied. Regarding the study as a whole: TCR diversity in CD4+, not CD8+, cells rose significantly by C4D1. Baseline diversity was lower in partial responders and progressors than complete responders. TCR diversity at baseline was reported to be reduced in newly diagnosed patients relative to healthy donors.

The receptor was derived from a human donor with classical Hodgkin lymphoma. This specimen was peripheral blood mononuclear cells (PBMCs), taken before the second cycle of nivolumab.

CDR3 region: CASSPKTGRYTF. CDR3 coding DNA: TGTGCCAGCAGTCCAAAGACAGGTCGCTACACCTTC. The chain links TRBV6-6 to TRBJ1-2; a weak D match, TRBD1 (6 bases). Trimming took 5 bases from V and 9 from J, leaving 13 bases between them. Germline loops: CDR1 MNHNY, CDR2 SVGAGI (reference sequence). CDR3 length: 12 residues.